This TCR beta chain was identified during a study of OX40 agonist ivuxolimab in advanced cancers. Looking at the study overall: Enrolled patients in dose escalation had cancers that were hepatocellular carcinoma, melanoma, renal cell or head and neck cancer.

Germline V gives CDR1 LGHNA, CDR2 YNFKEQ. The CDR3 is 16 residues long. V shed 2 bases, J shed 8 bases, and the junction held 7 bases outside the gene matches. TCRdb keeps only in-frame clones here, not all; method: immunoSEQ multiplex PCR. The sample records 60,000 or so clones, almost 95% being singletons. This chain connects TRBV4-2 to TRBJ2-1, with 12 nucleotides matching TRBD2. The starting material was CD4+ or CD8+ T cells sorted from blood, obtained in a trial of the OX40 agonist ivuxolimab. This TCR was recovered from an adult with an advanced solid tumor such as melanoma, head and neck, liver or kidney cancer. The CDR3 sequence: CASSQTSSGGAHEQFF. In DNA form, the CDR3 reads TGTGCCAGCAGCCAAACATCTAGCGGGGGGGCCCATGAGCAGTTCTTC.